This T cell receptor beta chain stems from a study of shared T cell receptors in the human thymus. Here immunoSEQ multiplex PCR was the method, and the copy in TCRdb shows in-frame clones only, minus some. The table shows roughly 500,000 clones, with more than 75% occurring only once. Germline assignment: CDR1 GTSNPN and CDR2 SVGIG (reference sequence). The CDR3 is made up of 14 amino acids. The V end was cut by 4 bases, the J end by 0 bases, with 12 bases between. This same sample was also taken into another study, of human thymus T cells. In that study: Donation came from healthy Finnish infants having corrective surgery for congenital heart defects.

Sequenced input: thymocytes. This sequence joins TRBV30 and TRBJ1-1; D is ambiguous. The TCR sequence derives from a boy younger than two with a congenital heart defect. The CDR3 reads CAWIAAAMNTEAFF. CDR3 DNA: TGTGCCTGGATTGCGGCGGCCATGAACACTGAAGCTTTCTTT.